One sample yielded the 4 T cell receptor beta chains listed below, sequenced in a study of blood T cell repertoires in COVID-19. Assay used: immunoSEQ multiplex PCR; TCRdb lists only in-frame clones, some missing. Of roughly 250,000 clones listed, about 89% are singletons. The sequencing input was peripheral blood. The source of these receptors is a man aged 25-45 years with acute or convalescent COVID-19.

This clone was recorded once. The J gene is TRBJ1-6, the V gene TRBV30, with D possibly matching TRBD1 (5 bases). Germline values: CDR1 GTSNPN, CDR2 SVGIG (reference sequence). This CDR3 is 13 amino acids long. V lost 7 bases, J lost 7 bases, and 14 bases lay in between. CDR3 protein: CAFSGGRNSPLHF. CDR3 coding DNA: TGTGCCTTCTCCGGGGGGAGGAATTCACCCCTCCACTTT.

The chain has TRBV30 and TRBJ1-3, with D perhaps TRBD1 (5 bases). The germline V gene has CDR1 GTSNPN and CDR2 SVGIG (reference sequence). The CDR3 sequence is 16 residues long. V lost 4 bases, J lost 0 bases, and 16 bases lay in between. The CDR3 nucleotides read TGTGCCTGGACGTCCCCCTACGGGGGCTCTGGAAACACCATATATTTT. This translates into CAWTSPYGGSGNTIYF. The full variable domain, with the rest looked up from reference TRBV30 and TRBJ1-3, is SQTIHQWPATLVQPVGSPLSLECTVEGTSNPNLYWYRQAAGRGLQLLFYSVGIGQISSEVPQNLSASRPQDRQFILSSKKLLLSDSGFYLCAWTSPYGGSGNTIYFGEGSWLTVV.

This clone was seen a handful of times. V and J are TRBV11-3 and TRBJ1-6; D possibly corresponds to TRBD1 (5 bases). The CDR3 length is 13 residues. Trimming stripped 3 bases from V and 8 bases from J, with 8 bases between. Looked up from germline, CDR1 is SGHNT and CDR2 is YENEEA. CDR3 nucleotide sequence: TGTGCCAGCAGCTTTGTAGGGGATTCACCCCTCCACTTT. Amino acid sequence: CASSFVGDSPLHF.

The chain uses TRBV30 and TRBJ1-6; TRBD1 might be the D (5 bases). Germline lookup yields CDR1 GTSNPN and CDR2 SVGIG (reference sequence). The CDR3 spans 14 residues. Trimming pared 5 bases from V and 10 bases from J, leaving 18 bases between. CDR3 residues: CAWGGGGARSPLHF. In nucleotides, the CDR3 is TGTGCCTGGGGCGGGGGGGGAGCACGGTCACCCCTCCACTTT.